This T cell receptor (beta chain) originates from a study of tumor T cells in aggressive B-cell lymphoma. Sequencing was performed with immunoSEQ multiplex PCR; in TCRdb, only in-frame clones are kept and a portion is missing. The sample holds 2,500 to 3,500 clones; approximately 80% are singletons and the top ten take about a sixth. The sample consisted of tumor tissue. The clonotype was recovered from an adult with diffuse large B cell lymphoma.

Here the CDR3 DNA reads TGTGCCACCAGCGGATCCGGGACTAACACAGATACGCAGTATTTT. Protein product: CATSGSGTNTDTQYF. The V and J genes are TRBV15 and TRBJ2-3; TRBD2 matches at 7 bases. This CDR3 spans 15 amino acids. V lost 5 bases to trimming and J lost 2 bases; unmatched junction nucleotides: 7. Looked up from germline, CDR1 is LNHNV and CDR2 is YYDKDF (reference sequence). Full variable domain (rest looked up from reference TRBV15 and TRBJ2-3): DAMVIQNPRYQVTQFGKPVTLSCSQTLNHNVMYWYQQKSSQAPKLLFHYYDKDFNNEADTPDNFQSRRPNTSFCFLDIRSPGLGDTAMYLCATSGSGTNTDTQYFGPGTRLTVL.